Detailed here is one T cell receptor beta chain. This entry comes from a study of blood T cell repertoires in COVID-19. For the study at large: The analysed material was cDNA or gDNA that came from T cells, B-cell-depleted T cells, or PBMCs.

TCRdb keeps only in-frame clones here, not all; method: immunoSEQ multiplex PCR. In the table there are 350,000 to 400,000 clones, roughly 90% of which are singletons. The V gene's germline CDR1 is ENHRY and CDR2 SYGVKD. This CDR3 is built from 16 residues. The trim removed 3 bases at V and 5 bases at J, leaving 10 bases unmatched. The receptor's source is a woman in her sixties or seventies with COVID-19, enrolled during active disease. V and J are TRBV10-3 and TRBJ2-5, with 9 bases fitting TRBD2. Material: peripheral blood. The CDR3 DNA sequence: TGTGCCATCAGTGACGCGTCCGGGACTAGCTGGGAGACCCAGTACTTC. Amino acids: CAISDASGTSWETQYF.